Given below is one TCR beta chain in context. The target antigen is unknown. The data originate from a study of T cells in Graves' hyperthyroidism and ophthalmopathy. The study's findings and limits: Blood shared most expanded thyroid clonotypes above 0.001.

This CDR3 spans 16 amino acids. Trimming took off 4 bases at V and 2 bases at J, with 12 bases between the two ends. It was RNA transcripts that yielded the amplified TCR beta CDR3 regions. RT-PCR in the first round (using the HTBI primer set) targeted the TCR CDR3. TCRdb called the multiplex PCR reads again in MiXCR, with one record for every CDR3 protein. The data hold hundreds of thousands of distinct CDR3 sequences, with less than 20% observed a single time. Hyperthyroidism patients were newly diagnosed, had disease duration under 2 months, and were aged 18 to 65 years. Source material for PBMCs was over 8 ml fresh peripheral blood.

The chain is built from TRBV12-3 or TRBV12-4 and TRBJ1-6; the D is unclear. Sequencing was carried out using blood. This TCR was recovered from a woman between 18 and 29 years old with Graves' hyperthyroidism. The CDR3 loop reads CASSSSDIPYNSPLHF. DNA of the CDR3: TGTGCCAGCAGTTCCAGCGATATACCCTATAATTCACCCCTCCACTTT.